This TCR beta chain was sequenced during a study of Ad26.COV2.S vaccination and SARS-CoV-2 variants. Overall study: Ad26.COV2.S arm of COV1001 included the donor.

Treatment given: over 15 received Ad26.COV2.S at low or high dose, single or two shots; 5 received placebo; per-sample allocation not given. Sampling happened 63 days after the first vaccine or placebo injection. The V gene's germline CDR1 is LNHDA and CDR2 SQIVND (reference sequence). The CDR3 contains 13 residues. V was clipped by 2 bases and J by 5 bases, with 9 bases between them. Method: immunoSEQ multiplex PCR; TCRdb's copy keeps in-frame clones and lacks some. Of hundreds of thousands of clones in the sample, roughly 91% are singletons; the top ten hold around 3.7%. The sequencing here drew on peripheral blood, taken in a trial of Ad26.COV2.S vaccine versus placebo. The rearrangement links TRBV19 to TRBJ1-1, with D unresolved. The sequence came from a person between 18 and 65 years old who received the Ad26.COV2.S COVID-19 vaccine or a placebo. In DNA, the CDR3 is TGTGCCAGTAGTATAATAGGGAGGACTGAAGCTTTCTTT. Amino acids: CASSIIGRTEAFF.